These 10 T cell receptor beta chains were all obtained from the same sample, sequenced in a study of cytomegalovirus exposure and HLA in healthy donors. Use of 60 Vbeta and 13 Jbeta primers characterized the PCR. Data came from immunoSEQ multiplex PCR; TCRdb stores just in-frame clones and leaves some out. The table lists more than 110,000 clones, roughly four fifths of them singletons. The sample comprised PBMCs. Every receptor here comes from a man aged 30-40 years in good health and CMV-seropositive.

This chain connects TRBV11-3 to TRBJ2-3; D possibly corresponds to TRBD2 (5 bases). The CDR3 is made up of 16 amino acids. Per germline, CDR1 SGHNT and CDR2 YENEEA. V lost 6 bases, J lost 0 bases, and 16 bases lay in between. The CDR3 region is CASSSGALESTDTQYF. CDR3 bases: TGTGCCAGCAGTTCCGGCGCACTAGAAAGCACAGATACGCAGTATTTT.

The CDR3 DNA follows: TGCGCCAGCAGCTTAGGACAGGGGGCGAACACCGGGGAGCTGTTTTTT. Protein product: CASSLGQGANTGELFF. This chain uses TRBV5-1 with TRBJ2-2; 10 bases are a match to TRBD1. V lost 2 bases to trimming and J lost 0 bases; unmatched junction nucleotides: 1. This CDR3 is 16 amino acids long. The germline gives CDR1 SGHRS, CDR2 YFSETQ. The full variable domain, rest sourced from reference TRBV5-1 and TRBJ2-2, is KAGVTQTPRYLIKTRGQQVTLSCSPISGHRSVSWYQQTPGQGLQFLFEYFSETQRNKGNFPGRFSGRQFSNSRSEMNVSTLELGDSALYLCASSLGQGANTGELFFGEGSRLTVL.

The J gene is TRBJ2-3, the V gene TRBV6-5; TRBD1 matches at 8 bases. This CDR3 has 14 amino acids. V shed 7 bases and J 4 bases; nucleotides not matched to a gene: 7. Germline values: CDR1 MNHEY, CDR2 SVGAGI. CDR3 sequence (DNA): TGTGCCAGCAATCCGGGGACAGGACCAGATACGCAGTATTTT. This encodes CASNPGTGPDTQYF.

The chain uses TRBV29-1 and TRBJ2-7; D perhaps matches TRBD1 (5 bases). The CDR3 totals 13 residues. Trimming left V 2 bases short and J 6 bases short, with 14 bases between. The germline gives CDR1 SQVTM, CDR2 ANQGSEA. The CDR3 region is CSVEFVGAREQYF. The CDR3 DNA is TGCAGCGTTGAATTCGTAGGGGCTCGCGAGCAGTACTTC.

The chain combines TRBV5-4 with TRBJ2-7; 10 bases fit TRBD1. CDR1 and CDR2 from the germline V gene are SGHNT and YYREEE (reference sequence). The CDR3 totals 16 residues. J lost 5 bases, V lost 2 bases, and 10 bases had no gene match. CDR3 DNA: TGTGCCAGCAGCTTCATCCCCGGGACAGGGGACAACGAGCAGTACTTC. Translating gives CASSFIPGTGDNEQYF. Full variable domain (missing parts from reference TRBV5-4 and TRBJ2-7): ETGVTQSPTHLIKTRGQQVTLRCSSQSGHNTVSWYQQALGQGPQFIFQYYREEENGRGNFPPRFSGLQFPNYSSELNVNALELDDSALYLCASSFIPGTGDNEQYFGPGTRLTVT.

This chain connects TRBV19 to TRBJ1-3, with D hard to call. The germline gives CDR1 LNHDA, CDR2 SQIVND (reference sequence). Trimming removed 6 bases from V and 0 bases from J, with 12 bases in between. The CDR3 runs 15 residues. This chain's CDR3 is CASRFQVLSGNTIYF. In DNA, the CDR3 is TGTGCCAGTAGATTCCAGGTTCTCTCTGGAAACACCATATATTTT.

The CDR3 spells CASSHLGGEETQYF. CDR3 nucleotides: TGTGCCAGCAGCCACCTAGGGGGCGAAGAGACCCAGTACTTC. The chain uses TRBV14 and TRBJ2-5; 7 bases are a match to TRBD1. Per the germline V gene, CDR1 is SGHDN and CDR2 is FVKESK. V shed 3 bases, J shed 3 bases, and the junction held 4 bases outside the gene matches. The CDR3 contains 14 residues.

CDR3 residues: CASSFPGTGGLAEAFF. CDR3 bases: TGTGCCAGCAGTTTCCCAGGGACAGGCGGGCTCGCTGAAGCTTTCTTT. This chain uses TRBV28 with TRBJ1-1; TRBD1 agrees at 8 bases. Germline CDR1 MDHEN, CDR2 SYDVKM. The CDR3 totals 16 residues. The junction had 12 bases not matched to a gene; V was cut back by 3 bases and J by 6 bases.

The chain uses TRBV5-1 and TRBJ2-3; TRBD2 agrees at 10 bases. V gave up 2 bases and J gave up 0 bases; unmatched junction bases: 6. Germline-derived CDR1 and CDR2 are SGHRS and YFSETQ. The CDR3 contains 17 residues. The CDR3 loop reads CASSLTSGVPSTDTQYF. CDR3 DNA: TGCGCCAGCAGCTTAACTAGCGGGGTACCTAGCACAGATACGCAGTATTTT.

This clone was seen a few times. Different DNA sequences within this sample yield the same CDR3. The chain has TRBV19 and TRBJ1-1, with a tentative D call TRBD1 (6 bases). Germline CDR1 is LNHDA and CDR2 is SQIVND (reference sequence). The CDR3 sequence is 13 residues long. With 6 bases removed from V and 1 base from J, the gap between germline ends came to 9 bases. The DNA for the CDR3 is TGTGCCAGTAGGATACAGGGGAACACTGAAGCTTTCTTT. It specifies CASRIQGNTEAFF.